This T cell receptor beta chain stems from a study of blood T cell repertoires in COVID-19 (dated by TCRdb to the early 2020s). About the investigation overall: Samples from collaborators originated in the United States, Italy and Spain and spanned both the acute and convalescent phases of COVID-19. Nearly every sample came with metadata listing a de-identified subject ID, COVID-19 status, age in years and sex. The repertoires were released in a freely available public database intended as a resource for research on the immune response to SARS-CoV-2. Subjects who had been exposed to COVID-19, were actively infected with it, or had recovered from it provided the deeply sampled blood TCRbeta repertoires that made up the dataset. The material from the prospective study consisted of cDNA or gDNA derived from T cells, B-cell-depleted T cells, or PBMCs. The samples were drawn from the first 160 participants of the ongoing ImmuneRACE study and from 950 to 1,500 subjects provided by 6 global collaborators. Where available, HLA class I and class II types were taken from metadata supplied by the sample provider and were not determined by assay-based typing. The full study reports these points: Clinical and demographic metadata were provided uncurated, with the amount varying by source and participant.

The immunoSEQ Assay, a bias-controlled multiplex PCR, was used to amplify TCRbeta CDR3 regions from genomic DNA. Regarding the original processing steps: The number of nucleated cells in each sample was estimated from the amplification of reference gene primers within the assay. To quantify the absolute abundance of each unique TCRbeta CDR3 rearrangement, sequence reads were collapsed and filtered. For each sample, productive Simpson clonality was calculated as the square root of Simpson's diversity index over productive rearrangements. TCRdb retrieved this table from immuneACCESS and kept in-frame rearrangements only. Not all clones are present; in checked studies, unresolved V genes account for under half, and no reason is known for the remainder. V, J and clone size are those of that table, while D and trimming were read from the DNA. This sample is represented by 130,000 to 150,000 clones; 85% of them were singletons. Of the sample, 3% is held by the ten largest clones.

As regards this clone: Its antigen is currently not known. No base quality values were provided; no much bigger clone lies one nucleotide off.

The collaborating institutions used their own protocols to collect whole blood in K2EDTA tubes. Collaborator samples were shipped for TCRbeta analysis as frozen whole blood, isolated PBMCs, or DNA extracted from either sample type. For this chain, trimming is 1 base at the V end and 0 bases at the J end, and the number of junction bases without a gene match is 4. CDR1 and CDR2, per the germline V gene (reference sequence), are LGHDT and YNNKEL. The CDR3, cysteine through phenylalanine, is 18 amino acids long. Only the CDR3 DNA stays, 54 bases, in frame from base 1. Recombination connected TRBV3-1 (or the pseudogene TRBV3-2) to TRBJ1-6; a stretch of 9 junction bases matches TRBD1. The clonotype comes from a woman aged 40 to 50 with active or convalescent COVID-19. The material sequenced was peripheral blood. The CDR3 sequence is CASSQGTGARSYNSPLHF. In nucleotide form, the sequence is TGTGCCAGCAGCCAAGGGACAGGGGCCCGCTCCTATAATTCACCCCTCCACTTT.